Each of the 28 T cell receptor beta chains below was sequenced from the same sample in a study of blood T cell repertoires in COVID-19. Only in-frame clones appear in the TCRdb table, and some are missing; sequencing was by immunoSEQ multiplex PCR. The sample yields about 7,000 clones, around 88% seen once. The specimen was peripheral blood. The receptors come from a woman aged 55-69 years with active COVID-19.

CDR3 loop: CASSFLRTEAFF. CDR3 in DNA: TGTGCCAGCAGTTTCCTGCGGACTGAAGCTTTCTTT. The chain combines TRBV6-2 or TRBV6-3 with TRBJ1-1, with D uncertain. Trimming shortened V by 4 bases and J by 5 bases, and 8 bases separated the two germline ends. The CDR3 runs 12 residues. The germline V gene encodes CDR1 MNHEY and CDR2 SVGEGT.

The V and J genes are TRBV6-1 and TRBJ2-1; weak D call: TRBD1 (5 bases). The CDR3 has 15 amino acids. Trimming stripped 2 bases from V and 5 bases from J, with 13 bases between. CDR1 and CDR2 from the germline V gene are MNHNS and SASEGT. The CDR3: CASSELSDSHNEQFF. CDR3 nucleotides: TGTGCCAGCAGTGAACTATCCGACAGCCACAATGAGCAGTTCTTC.

The chain couples TRBV5-4 to TRBJ2-3; 13 bases line up with TRBD2. CDR1 and CDR2 (germline): SGHNT, YYREEE (reference sequence). CDR3 length: 15 residues. The V segment lost 5 bases and the J segment 3 bases; nucleotides outside the gene matches: 3. The CDR3 nucleotides are TGTGCCAGCAGTATGGGACTAGCGGGGACAGATACGCAGTATTTT. It yields the protein CASSMGLAGTDTQYF.

The table lists this clone with a few counts. The CDR3 DNA reads as TGTGCCAGCGGAAGACAGACCTCTAATGAAAAACTGTTTTTT. Amino acid sequence: CASGRQTSNEKLFF. The J gene is TRBJ1-4, the V gene TRBV6-5, with D perhaps matching TRBD1 (5 bases). This CDR3 spans 14 amino acids. The V end lost 8 bases, the J end lost 3 bases, and 13 bases lay between the germline ends. The germline V gene has CDR1 MNHEY and CDR2 SVGAGI.

The chain joins TRBV5-4 to TRBJ2-5; D gene uncertain. The germline gives CDR1 SGHNT, CDR2 YYREEE (reference sequence). CDR3 size: 13 residues. The V end lost 0 bases, the J end lost 2 bases, and 5 bases lay between the germline ends. CDR3 nucleotides: TGTGCCAGCAGCTTGGTTTCACAAGAGACCCAGTACTTC. This translates into CASSLVSQETQYF.

This chain joins TRBV3-1 (or the pseudogene TRBV3-2) and TRBJ2-3; TRBD1 might be the D (5 bases). The CDR3 runs to 15 residues. Trimming left V 1 base short and J 3 bases short, with 11 bases between. The germline CDR1 and CDR2 sequences are LGHDT and YNNKEL (reference sequence). DNA of the CDR3: TGTGCCAGCAGCCAAGGGGCAGGGTTGACAGATACGCAGTATTTT. The encoded protein is CASSQGAGLTDTQYF.

The V gene is TRBV7-9, the J gene TRBJ1-4, with D perhaps TRBD1 (5 bases). This CDR3 contains 13 residues. V was shortened by 1 base and J by 11 bases, with 11 bases between the two germline ends. Germline V CDR1 and CDR2: SEHNR, FQNEAQ (reference sequence). CDR3 residues: CASSLDLGGKLFF. DNA of the CDR3: TGTGCCAGCAGCTTAGACCTTGGGGGGAAACTGTTTTTT.

The chain joins TRBV5-4 to TRBJ2-3; 7 bases match TRBD1. The ends lost 4 bases at V and 8 bases at J; junction bases unmatched: 19. CDR3 length: 17 amino acids. Germline values: CDR1 SGHNT, CDR2 YYREEE (reference sequence). This chain's CDR3 is CASSPPPGQPRSSTQYF. In nucleotides, the CDR3 is TGTGCCAGCAGCCCCCCCCCGGGACAGCCGAGATCTTCTACGCAGTATTTT.

This clone was counted a single time. The V gene is TRBV6-6, the J gene TRBJ2-7; a possible D gene is TRBD2 (5 bases). Trimming stripped 6 bases from V and 7 bases from J, with 19 bases between. CDR1 and CDR2 from the germline V gene are MNHNY and SVGAGI (reference sequence). CDR3 length equals 14 residues. The CDR3 spells CASRTEKTRREQYF. The CDR3 region has the DNA TGTGCCAGCAGAACGGAGAAAACTCGGAGGGAGCAGTACTTC.

J is TRBJ1-6 and V is TRBV5-5, with D uncertain. The length of the CDR3 is 16 residues. The ends were cut back, 4 bases at V and 5 bases at J, with 16 bases in the middle. Looked up from germline, CDR1 is SGHKS and CDR2 is YYEKEE (reference sequence). The CDR3 reads CASSRSAVQDNSPLHF. The DNA of the CDR3 is TGTGCCAGCAGCCGCAGTGCCGTCCAGGATAATTCACCCCTCCACTTT.

V is TRBV6-6 and J is TRBJ2-3; D is ambiguous. The germline CDR1 and CDR2 sequences are MNHNY and SVGAGI (reference sequence). This CDR3 region has 12 residues. V dropped 6 bases and J dropped 6 bases, with 10 bases sitting between them. The chain's CDR3 is CASSLFPDTQYF. Written as DNA, the CDR3 is TGTGCCAGCAGCCTATTTCCCGATACGCAGTATTTT.

The chain has TRBV5-1 and TRBJ1-6; 7 nucleotides match TRBD1. Per germline, CDR1 SGHRS and CDR2 YFSETQ. The CDR3 contains 14 residues. The trim removed 2 bases at V and 8 bases at J, leaving 4 bases unmatched. CDR3 DNA: TGCGCCAGCAGCTTTACAGGGGTTGATTCACCCCTCCACTTT. It yields the protein CASSFTGVDSPLHF.

The V gene is TRBV24-1, the J gene TRBJ1-2, with unresolved D. Germline V lookup: CDR1 KGHDR, CDR2 SFDVKD. This CDR3 comprises 14 residues. V was pared by 0 bases and J by 1 base, with 5 bases between. The CDR3 sequence is CATSDLTGNYGYTF. The DNA of the CDR3 is TGTGCCACCAGTGATTTGACGGGTAACTATGGCTACACCTTC.

This rearrangement joins TRBV9 to TRBJ2-2; 12 bases match TRBD1. Trimming cost V 0 bases and J 3 bases; bases outside gene matches: 3. Germline loops: CDR1 SGDLS, CDR2 YYNGEE. The CDR3 spans 17 residues. The CDR3 bases are TGTGCCAGCAGCGTAGGGGGACAGGGGGCGCACACCGGGGAGCTGTTTTTT. Encoded protein: CASSVGGQGAHTGELFF.

The genes are TRBV28 and TRBJ1-2, with D possibly TRBD1 on 5 matching bases. The V gene's germline CDR1 is MDHEN and CDR2 SYDVKM. With 5 bases removed from V and 7 bases from J, the gap between germline ends came to 17 bases. The CDR3 runs 14 residues. CDR3: CASSRPPGEGGYTF. In nucleotides, the CDR3 is TGTGCCAGCAGTCGCCCCCCGGGGGAGGGTGGCTACACCTTC.

The DNA for the CDR3 is TGTGCCAGCAGCGTCCGGGGAAATAATTCACCCCTCCACTTT. Amino acid sequence: CASSVRGNNSPLHF. The gene calls are TRBV3-1 (or the pseudogene TRBV3-2) and TRBJ1-6; D remains unclear. CDR1 and CDR2 from the germline V gene are LGHDT and YNNKEL (reference sequence). The V end was cut by 5 bases, the J end by 5 bases, with 10 bases between. This CDR3 contains 14 residues.

This clone was seen just once. The chain is built from TRBV10-1 and TRBJ2-7; 8 positions match TRBD2. This CDR3 contains 15 residues. From germline, CDR1 is WNHNN and CDR2 SYGVQD (reference sequence). The junction had 9 bases not matched to a gene; V was cut back by 8 bases and J by 0 bases. CDR3 DNA: TGCGCCAGCGCATGGCGGGGGGTTAACTCCTACGAGCAGTACTTC. Amino acids: CASAWRGVNSYEQYF.

This chain uses TRBV27 with TRBJ1-2; no firm D call. CDR1 is MNHEY, CDR2 SMNVEV, per germline (reference sequence). This CDR3 is 13 amino acids long. V was clipped by 3 bases and J by 4 bases, with 9 bases between them. CDR3 sequence (DNA): TGTGCCAGCAGTTTCGGCGGTTTCTATGGCTACACCTTC. Amino acids: CASSFGGFYGYTF.

This chain uses TRBV10-3 with TRBJ2-3; TRBD2 aligns across 7 bases. Germline loops: CDR1 ENHRY, CDR2 SYGVKD. This CDR3 has 14 residues. The trim removed 8 bases at V and 2 bases at J, leaving 7 bases unmatched. In DNA, the CDR3 is TGTGCCATCCGTCAGCGGGATTTCACAGATACGCAGTATTTT. Translating it yields CAIRQRDFTDTQYF.

This rearrangement joins TRBV10-2 to TRBJ2-7, with D possibly being TRBD2 (7 bases). Per the germline V gene, CDR1 is WSHSY and CDR2 is SAAADI. The V and J ends lost 2 bases and 3 bases respectively, with 14 bases between them. This CDR3 has 15 residues. The CDR3 here is CASSERERGGYEQYF. As DNA, the CDR3 is TGCGCCAGCAGTGAGAGAGAGAGGGGGGGCTACGAGCAGTACTTC.

CDR3 in DNA: TGTGCCAGCAGCATCTGGGGACAGGGGTTTGGTGGTGAGCAGTTCTTC. It specifies CASSIWGQGFGGEQFF. This chain joins TRBV7-6 and TRBJ2-1; 10 bases fit TRBD1. The junction had 13 bases not matched to a gene; V was cut back by 5 bases and J by 9 bases. The CDR3 runs 16 residues. In germline, CDR1 is SGHVS, CDR2 FNYEAQ.

The chain joins TRBV4-3 to TRBJ2-3; tentative D call: TRBD2 (6 bases). CDR3 length equals 16 residues. Germline V CDR1 and CDR2: LGHNA, YSLEER. Trimming left V 4 bases short and J 2 bases short, with 16 bases between. The CDR3 nucleotides are TGCGCCAGCAGCCTTCTTCTGGCGGGGACCACAGATACGCAGTATTTT. It codes for CASSLLLAGTTDTQYF.

The chain links TRBV2 to TRBJ2-3, with D hard to call. The CDR3 spans 10 residues. V lost 6 bases, J lost 5 bases, and 3 bases lay in between. Per germline, CDR1 SNHLY and CDR2 FYNNEI. The CDR3 here is CASSLDTQYF. In DNA, the CDR3 is TGTGCCAGCAGCCTAGATACGCAGTATTTT. Full variable domain (outside the CDR3, taken from reference TRBV2 and TRBJ2-3): EPEVTQTPSHQVTQMGQEVILRCVPISNHLYFYWYRQILGQKVEFLVSFYNNEISEKSEIFDDQFSVERPDGSNFTLKIRSTKLEDSAMYFCASSLDTQYFGPGTRLTVL.

The rearrangement uses TRBV21-1 and TRBJ2-1; the D call in the table, TRBD1, was not verified against the DNA. TRBV21-1 has pseudogene status. This CDR3 is 16 amino acids long. CDR3 sequence: CASSKEEGQLENEQFF. DNA of the CDR3: TGTGCCAGCAGCAAAGAAGAGGGACAGCTTGAAAATGAGCAGTTCTTC.

The chain combines TRBV19 with TRBJ2-5; 8 positions match TRBD1. The CDR3 has 18 residues. The germline V gene encodes CDR1 LNHDA and CDR2 SQIVND (reference sequence). Germline trimming cut 5 bases from V and 5 bases from J; bases unmatched to any gene: 19. The CDR3 DNA reads TGTGCCAGTAGTCCTAATCGACAGGGGAGATCCTTAAGGGAGACCCAGTACTTC. This translates into CASSPNRQGRSLRETQYF.

In its sample, this clone was seen once. V gene TRBV6-4 combines with J gene TRBJ1-1, with D tentatively TRBD1 (5 bases). This CDR3 spans 16 amino acids. Germline loops: CDR1 MRHNA, CDR2 SNTAGT. Trimming pared 0 bases from V and 7 bases from J, leaving 18 bases between. The CDR3 loop is CASSDSGRGGGDEAFF. DNA for the CDR3: TGTGCCAGCAGTGACTCGGGGAGGGGTGGCGGCGATGAAGCTTTCTTT.

V gene TRBV7-9 combines with J gene TRBJ1-4; D is perhaps TRBD1 (5 bases). In germline, CDR1 is SEHNR, CDR2 FQNEAQ (reference sequence). The germline V and J ends were trimmed by 0 bases and 1 base, with 9 bases remaining between them. CDR3 length: 16 residues. In nucleotides, the CDR3 is TGTGCCAGCAGCTTAGCGCAGGGTATAACTAATGAAAAACTGTTTTTT. Translation gives CASSLAQGITNEKLFF.

The gene calls are TRBV10-3 and TRBJ2-1, with 11 bases that match TRBD2. The CDR3 is 16 residues long. Germline trimming cut 7 bases from V and 8 bases from J; bases unmatched to any gene: 13. Germline V CDR1 and CDR2: ENHRY, SYGVKD. The CDR3, as DNA: TGTGCCATCACCACCCGAGGTAGCGGGGGGGCTGATGAGCAGTTCTTC. Amino acids: CAITTRGSGGADEQFF.